This T cell receptor beta chain was documented in a study of shared clonotypes between healthy human individuals. Study summary: A few men and two women, aged 18 to 49, were donors. Used for every donor were three CD4 naive, three CD4 memory, two CD8 naive and one CD8 memory plate.

CDR3 length equals 16 residues. J gave up 6 bases and V 1 base, and 9 bases lay outside the gene matches. Germline V CDR1 and CDR2: SGDLS, YYNGEE. Clones were read by immunoSEQ multiplex PCR, and TCRdb kept only the in-frame ones, dropping some. The profile shows roughly 2.2 million clones, 80% to 95% of them singletons. Details on this clone: The antigen is not known.

Study observations and caveats: Sharing across several donors was seen in around 5% of naive CD4 clonotypes.

The source is a man aged 18 to 35 in good health. Some clones in this sample may be carry-over from other donors' samples. Sequenced sample: naive CD4+ T cells from PBMCs. Subset given: CD45RA+ positively selected. The genes are TRBV9 and TRBJ2-1, with 8 bases matching TRBD2. Here the CDR3 reads CASSVFGSSGPNEQFF. CDR3 DNA sequence: TGTGCCAGCAGCGTATTCGGTTCTAGCGGGCCCAATGAGCAGTTCTTC.